This T cell receptor beta chain was captured in a study of control samples from healthy donors and cancer patients. Sequencing was performed with immunoSEQ multiplex PCR; in TCRdb, only in-frame clones are kept and a portion is missing. Found here are more than 95,000 clones, over 75% of them singletons; the top ten hold roughly 2.8%. Germline-derived CDR1 and CDR2 are WNHNN and SYGVQD (reference sequence). CDR3 size: 17 residues. V dropped 6 bases and J dropped 6; count of bases not matched to a gene: 17. The sequence came from a man in his fifties or sixties in good health. The chain carries TRBV10-1 and TRBJ1-5, with 7 bases lining up with TRBD1. The sample taken for sequencing was blood. DNA for the CDR3: TGCGCCAGCAGCGAACCACGGGAGGGTAGGGGGCTTCAGCCCCAGCATTTT. Amino acids: CASSEPREGRGLQPQHF.